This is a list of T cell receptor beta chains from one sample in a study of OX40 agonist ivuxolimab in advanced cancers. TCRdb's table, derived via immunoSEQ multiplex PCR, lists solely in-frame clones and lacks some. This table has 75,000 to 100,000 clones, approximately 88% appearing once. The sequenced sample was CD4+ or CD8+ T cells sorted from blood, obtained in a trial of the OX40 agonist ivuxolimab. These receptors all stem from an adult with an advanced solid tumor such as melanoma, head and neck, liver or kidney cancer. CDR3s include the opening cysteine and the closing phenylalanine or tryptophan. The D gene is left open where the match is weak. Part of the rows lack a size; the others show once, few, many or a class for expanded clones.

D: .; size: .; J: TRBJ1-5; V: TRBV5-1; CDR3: CASRGEVNQPQHF; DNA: TGCGCCAGCAGGGGGGAAGTCAATCAGCCCCAGCATTTT
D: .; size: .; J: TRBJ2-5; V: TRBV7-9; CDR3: CASSLSGAGETQYF; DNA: TGTGCCAGCAGCTTAAGTGGGGCAGGGGAGACCCAGTACTTC
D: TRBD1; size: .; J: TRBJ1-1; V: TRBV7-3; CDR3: CASSTGQGEAFF; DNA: TGTGCCAGCAGCACTGGACAGGGTGAAGCTTTCTTT
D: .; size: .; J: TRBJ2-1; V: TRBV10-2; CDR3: CASRVGGGGAYEQFF; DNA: TGCGCCAGCAGGGTGGGCGGTGGGGGGGCGTATGAGCAGTTCTTC
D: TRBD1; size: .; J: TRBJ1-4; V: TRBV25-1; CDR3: CASSGDPGADRGEKLFF; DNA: TGTGCCAGCAGTGGGGATCCGGGAGCGGACAGGGGAGAAAAACTGTTTTTT
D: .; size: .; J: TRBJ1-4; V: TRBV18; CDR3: CASSVTGTEKLFF; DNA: TGTGCCAGCTCCGTAACGGGGACCGAAAAACTGTTTTTT
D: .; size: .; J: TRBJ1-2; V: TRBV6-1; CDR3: CASSLTGIYGYTF; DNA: TGTGCCAGCAGTCTGACAGGAATCTATGGCTACACCTTC
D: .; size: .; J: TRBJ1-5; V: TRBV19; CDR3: CASGGDQPQHF; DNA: TGTGCCAGCGGGGGTGATCAGCCCCAGCATTTT
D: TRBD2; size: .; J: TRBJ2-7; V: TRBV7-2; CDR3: CASSITTSGGAYEQYF; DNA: TGTGCCAGCAGCATAACTACTAGCGGGGGCGCCTACGAGCAGTACTTC
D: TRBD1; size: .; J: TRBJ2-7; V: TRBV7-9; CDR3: CASSSTGSYEQYF; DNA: TGTGCCAGCAGCTCGACAGGGTCCTACGAGCAGTACTTC
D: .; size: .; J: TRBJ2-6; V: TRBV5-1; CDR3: CASTLAGGGANVLTF; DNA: TGCGCCAGCACCCTCGCCGGGGGTGGGGCCAACGTCCTGACTTTC
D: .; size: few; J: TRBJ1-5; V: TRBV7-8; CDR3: CASTFMGGGNQPQHF; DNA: TGTGCCAGCACCTTTATGGGGGGGGGCAATCAGCCCCAGCATTTT
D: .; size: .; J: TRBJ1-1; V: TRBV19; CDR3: CASSGRKGPVWNTEAFF; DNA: TGTGCCAGTAGTGGGCGGAAGGGACCGGTATGGAACACTGAAGCTTTCTTT
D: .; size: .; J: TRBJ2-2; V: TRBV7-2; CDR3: CASSPLGRGTGELFF; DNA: TGTGCCAGCAGCCCCCTTGGCCGAGGCACCGGGGAGCTGTTTTTT
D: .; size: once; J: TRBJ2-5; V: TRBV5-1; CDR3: CASSGPRGETQYF; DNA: TGCGCCAGCAGCGGCCCGAGGGGAGAGACCCAGTACTTC
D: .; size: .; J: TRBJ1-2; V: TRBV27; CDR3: CASSPWGFDYGYTF; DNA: TGTGCCAGCAGTCCTTGGGGGTTCGATTATGGCTACACCTTC
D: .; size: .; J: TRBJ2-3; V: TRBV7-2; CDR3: CASSLGSLVGGGIVDTQYF; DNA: TGTGCCAGCAGCTTAGGATCGTTAGTGGGGGGTGGCATAGTAGATACGCAGTATTTT
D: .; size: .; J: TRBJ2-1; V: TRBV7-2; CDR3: CASSSSKRRSYNEQFF; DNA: TGTGCCAGCAGCTCCTCAAAGCGGCGCTCCTACAATGAGCAGTTCTTC
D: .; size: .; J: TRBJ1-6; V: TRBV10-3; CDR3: CAISELLVSNSPLHF; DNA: TGTGCCATCAGTGAACTCTTAGTTTCCAATTCACCCCTCCACTTT
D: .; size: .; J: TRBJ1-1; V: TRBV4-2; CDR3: CASSQERTGHNEAFF; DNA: TGTGCCAGCAGCCAAGAACGCACAGGACATAATGAAGCTTTCTTT
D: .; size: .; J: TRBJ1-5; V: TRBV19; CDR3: CASTVPNQPQHF; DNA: TGTGCCAGTACGGTCCCGAATCAGCCCCAGCATTTT
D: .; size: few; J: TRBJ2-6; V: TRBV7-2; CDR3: CASSPSRSGANVLTF; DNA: TGTGCCAGCAGCCCGTCGCGATCTGGGGCCAACGTCCTGACTTTC
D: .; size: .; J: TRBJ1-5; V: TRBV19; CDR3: CASSGLGGSNQPQHF; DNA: TGTGCCAGTTCGGGCCTCGGGGGAAGCAATCAGCCCCAGCATTTT
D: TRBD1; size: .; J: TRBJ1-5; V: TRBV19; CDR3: CASSRGDRVSNQPQHF; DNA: TGTGCCAGTAGTAGGGGGGACAGGGTAAGCAATCAGCCCCAGCATTTT
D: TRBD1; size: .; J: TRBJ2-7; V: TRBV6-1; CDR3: CASSQAQGVTEQYF; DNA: TGTGCCAGCAGTCAGGCACAGGGGGTAACCGAGCAGTACTTC
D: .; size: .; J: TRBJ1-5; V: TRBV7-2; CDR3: CASSLEFGQNPTPQHF; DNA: TGTGCCAGCAGCTTAGAATTTGGCCAAAACCCAACGCCCCAGCATTTT